This T cell receptor (beta chain) is drawn from a study of patients and donors after allogeneic stem cell transplantation. TCRdb reanalysed the RT-PCR reads using MiXCR and keeps one entry per CDR3 protein. The sample carries 900,000 to 1,000,000 distinct CDR3 sequences, about a sixth recorded once. Deletions cut 4 bases from V and 6 bases from J, with 12 bases between. The CDR3 totals 13 residues. CDR1 SGHRS and CDR2 YFSETQ come from the germline V gene. Input material: blood, either unsorted or a sorted T cell fraction (not recorded which). The chain recombines TRBV5-1 with TRBJ2-3; either TRBD1 or TRBD2 may fit D (5 bases each). The receptor was derived from a human donor who was either an allogeneic HSCT recipient or a stem cell or donor lymphocyte infusion donor (not recorded which). It is not recorded whose cells these are; they may come from a transplant donor. CDR3 loop: CASSPIWGDTQYF. CDR3 sequence (DNA): TGCGCCAGCAGCCCGATTTGGGGGGATACGCAGTATTTT. Using reference TRBV5-1 and TRBJ2-3 for the parts outside the CDR3, the full variable domain is KAGVTQTPRYLIKTRGQQVTLSCSPISGHRSVSWYQQTPGQGLQFLFEYFSETQRNKGNFPGRFSGRQFSNSRSEMNVSTLELGDSALYLCASSPIWGDTQYFGPGTRLTVL.